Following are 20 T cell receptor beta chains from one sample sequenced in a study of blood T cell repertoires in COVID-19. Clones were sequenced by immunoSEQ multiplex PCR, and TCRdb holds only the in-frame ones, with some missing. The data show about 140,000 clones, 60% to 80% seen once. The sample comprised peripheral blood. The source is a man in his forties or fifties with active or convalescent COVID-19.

The CDR3 DNA reads as TGTGCCAGCAGCCATTCGGGGGGAAATCAGCCCCAGCATTTT. It codes for CASSHSGGNQPQHF. The V call is TRBV3-1 (or the pseudogene TRBV3-2), the J call TRBJ1-5; TRBD1 is a possible D gene (5 bases). With 3 bases removed from V and 4 bases from J, the gap between germline ends came to 10 bases. Germline CDR1 LGHDT, CDR2 YNNKEL (reference sequence). The CDR3 spans 14 residues.

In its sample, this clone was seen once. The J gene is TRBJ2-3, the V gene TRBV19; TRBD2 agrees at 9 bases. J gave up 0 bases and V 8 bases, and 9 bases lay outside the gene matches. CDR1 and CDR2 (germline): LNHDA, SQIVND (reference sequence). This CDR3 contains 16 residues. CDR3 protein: CASLPSSGRSTDTQYF. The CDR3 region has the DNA TGTGCCAGTCTTCCCTCAAGCGGGAGGAGCACAGATACGCAGTATTTT.

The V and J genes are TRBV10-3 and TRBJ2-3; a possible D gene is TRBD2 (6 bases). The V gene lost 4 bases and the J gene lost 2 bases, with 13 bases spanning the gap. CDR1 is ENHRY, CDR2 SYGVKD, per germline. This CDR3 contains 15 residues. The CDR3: CAISAIADTTDTQYF. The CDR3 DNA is TGTGCCATCAGTGCCATAGCGGACACCACAGATACGCAGTATTTT.

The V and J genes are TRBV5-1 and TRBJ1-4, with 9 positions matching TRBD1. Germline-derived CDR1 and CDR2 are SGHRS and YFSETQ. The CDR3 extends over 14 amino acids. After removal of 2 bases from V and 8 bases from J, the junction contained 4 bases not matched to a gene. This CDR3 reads CASSLQGAREKLFF. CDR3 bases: TGCGCCAGCAGCTTACAGGGGGCGCGAGAAAAACTGTTTTTT. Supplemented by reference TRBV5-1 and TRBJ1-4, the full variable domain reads KAGVTQTPRYLIKTRGQQVTLSCSPISGHRSVSWYQQTPGQGLQFLFEYFSETQRNKGNFPGRFSGRQFSNSRSEMNVSTLELGDSALYLCASSLQGAREKLFFGSGTQLSVL.

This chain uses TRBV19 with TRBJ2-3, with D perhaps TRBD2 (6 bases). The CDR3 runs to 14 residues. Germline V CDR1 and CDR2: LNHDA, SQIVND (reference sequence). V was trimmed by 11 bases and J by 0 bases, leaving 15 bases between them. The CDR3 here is CASDGGLSTDTQYF. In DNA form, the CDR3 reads TGTGCCTCCGACGGAGGGCTAAGCACAGATACGCAGTATTTT.

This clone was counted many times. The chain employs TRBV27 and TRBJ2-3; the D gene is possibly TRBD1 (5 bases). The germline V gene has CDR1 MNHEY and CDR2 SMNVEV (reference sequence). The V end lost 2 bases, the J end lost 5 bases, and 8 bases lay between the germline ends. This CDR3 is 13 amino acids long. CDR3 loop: CASSLLGVDTQYF. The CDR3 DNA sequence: TGTGCCAGCAGTTTACTAGGGGTAGATACGCAGTATTTT.

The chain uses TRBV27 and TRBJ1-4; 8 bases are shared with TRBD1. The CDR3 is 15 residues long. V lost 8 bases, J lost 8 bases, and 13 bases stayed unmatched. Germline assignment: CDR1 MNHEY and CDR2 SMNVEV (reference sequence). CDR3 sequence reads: CASGLLQGAWEKLFF. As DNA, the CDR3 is TGTGCCAGCGGACTCTTGCAGGGGGCGTGGGAAAAACTGTTTTTT.

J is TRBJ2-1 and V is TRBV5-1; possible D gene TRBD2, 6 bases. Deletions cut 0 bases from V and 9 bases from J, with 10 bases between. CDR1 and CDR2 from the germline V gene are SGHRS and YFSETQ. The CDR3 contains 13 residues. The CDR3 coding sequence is TGCGCCAGCAGCTTGGCCGGGACTCCTGAGCAGTTCTTC. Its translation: CASSLAGTPEQFF.

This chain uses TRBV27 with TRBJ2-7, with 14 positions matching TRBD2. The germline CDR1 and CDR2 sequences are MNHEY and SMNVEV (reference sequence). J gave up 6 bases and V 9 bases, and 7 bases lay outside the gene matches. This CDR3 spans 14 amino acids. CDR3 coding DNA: TGTGCCAGTAGGGGACTAGCGGGAGTTCTCGAGCAGTACTTC. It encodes CASRGLAGVLEQYF.

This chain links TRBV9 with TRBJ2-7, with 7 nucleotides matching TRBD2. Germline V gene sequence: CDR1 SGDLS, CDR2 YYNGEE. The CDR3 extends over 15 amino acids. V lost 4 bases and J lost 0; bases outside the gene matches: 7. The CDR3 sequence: CASSPSLAASYEQYF. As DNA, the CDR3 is TGTGCCAGCAGCCCCAGCCTAGCGGCCTCCTACGAGCAGTACTTC. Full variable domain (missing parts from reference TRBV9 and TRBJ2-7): DSGVTQTPKHLITATGQRVTLRCSPRSGDLSVYWYQQSLDQGLQFLIQYYNGEERAKGNILERFSAQQFPDLHSELNLSSLELGDSALYFCASSPSLAASYEQYFGPGTRLTVT.

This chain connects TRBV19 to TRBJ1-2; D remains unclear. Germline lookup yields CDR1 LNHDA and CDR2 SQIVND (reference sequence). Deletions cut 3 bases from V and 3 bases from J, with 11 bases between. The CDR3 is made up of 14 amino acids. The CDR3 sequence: CASSMGRRDYGYTF. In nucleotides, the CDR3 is TGTGCCAGTAGTATGGGCAGGAGGGACTATGGCTACACCTTC.

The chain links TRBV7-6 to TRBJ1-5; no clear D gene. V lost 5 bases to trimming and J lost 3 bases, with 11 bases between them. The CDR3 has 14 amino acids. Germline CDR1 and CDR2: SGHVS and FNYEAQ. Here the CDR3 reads CASSPIGSNQPQHF. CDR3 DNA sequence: TGTGCCAGCAGCCCAATCGGGTCCAATCAGCCCCAGCATTTT.

In DNA, the CDR3 is TGCGCCAGCAGTACTGGGACAGGGAACACTGAAGCTTTCTTT. Translated: CASSTGTGNTEAFF. The chain uses TRBV5-1 and TRBJ1-1; TRBD1 matches at 8 bases. V shed 5 bases, J shed 1 base, and the junction held 4 bases outside the gene matches. The CDR3 covers 14 residues. The germline gives CDR1 SGHRS, CDR2 YFSETQ.

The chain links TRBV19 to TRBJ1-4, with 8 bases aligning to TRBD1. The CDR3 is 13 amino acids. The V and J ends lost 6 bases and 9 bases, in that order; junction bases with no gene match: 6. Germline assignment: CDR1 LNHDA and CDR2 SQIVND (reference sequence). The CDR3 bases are TGTGCCAGTAGCAAGACAGGGGATCAAAAACTGTTTTTT. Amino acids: CASSKTGDQKLFF.

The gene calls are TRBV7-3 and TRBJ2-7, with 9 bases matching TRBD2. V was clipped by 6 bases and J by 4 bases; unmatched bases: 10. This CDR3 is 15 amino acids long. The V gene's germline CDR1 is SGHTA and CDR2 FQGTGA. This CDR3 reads CASSYNAGGPYEQYF. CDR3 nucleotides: TGTGCCAGCAGTTATAACGCGGGAGGGCCGTACGAGCAGTACTTC.

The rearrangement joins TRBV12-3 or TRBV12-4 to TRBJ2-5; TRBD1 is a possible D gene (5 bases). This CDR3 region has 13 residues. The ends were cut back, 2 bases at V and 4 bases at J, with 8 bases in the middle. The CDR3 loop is CASSLPGLETQYF. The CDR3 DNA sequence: TGTGCCAGCAGTTTACCAGGGCTAGAGACCCAGTACTTC.

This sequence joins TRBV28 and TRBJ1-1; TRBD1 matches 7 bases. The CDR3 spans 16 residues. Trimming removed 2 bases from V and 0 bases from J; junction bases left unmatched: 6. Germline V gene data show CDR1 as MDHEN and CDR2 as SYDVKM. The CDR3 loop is CASSLLGQPMNTEAFF. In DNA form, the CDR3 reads TGTGCCAGCAGTTTACTGGGACAGCCCATGAACACTGAAGCTTTCTTT.

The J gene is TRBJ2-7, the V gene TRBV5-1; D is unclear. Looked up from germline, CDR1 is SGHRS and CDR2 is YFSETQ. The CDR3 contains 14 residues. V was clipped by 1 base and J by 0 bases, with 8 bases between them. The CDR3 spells CASSLSGGSYEQYF. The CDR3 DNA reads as TGCGCCAGCAGCTTGTCTGGCGGCTCCTACGAGCAGTACTTC.

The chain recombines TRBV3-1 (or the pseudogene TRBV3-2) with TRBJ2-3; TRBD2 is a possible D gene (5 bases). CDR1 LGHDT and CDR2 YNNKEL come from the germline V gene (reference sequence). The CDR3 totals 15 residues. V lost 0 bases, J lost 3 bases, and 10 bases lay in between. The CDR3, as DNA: TGTGCCAGCAGCCAAGAAACTAGGACGACAGATACGCAGTATTTT. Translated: CASSQETRTTDTQYF.

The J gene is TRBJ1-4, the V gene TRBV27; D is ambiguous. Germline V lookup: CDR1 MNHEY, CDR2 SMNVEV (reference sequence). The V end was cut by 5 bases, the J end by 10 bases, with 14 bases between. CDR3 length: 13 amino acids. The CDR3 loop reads CASSPRGRGKLFF. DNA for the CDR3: TGTGCCAGCAGTCCTCGAGGCCGGGGAAAACTGTTTTTT.